These 16 T cell receptor beta chains were sequenced from one sample in a study of OX40 agonist ivuxolimab in advanced cancers. Profiled with immunoSEQ multiplex PCR; TCRdb holds only in-frame clones, not every one. The table lists roughly 68,000 clones, roughly 80% of them singletons. The sample in question was CD4+ or CD8+ T cells sorted from blood, obtained in a trial of the OX40 agonist ivuxolimab. All receptors derive from an adult with an advanced solid tumor such as melanoma, head and neck, liver or kidney cancer.

The gene calls are TRBV4-1 and TRBJ2-7; 7 bases fit TRBD2. Germline-derived CDR1 and CDR2 are MGHRA and YSYEKL. CDR3 size: 14 residues. V shed 3 bases and J 0 bases; nucleotides not matched to a gene: 2. CDR3 DNA: TGCGCCAGCAGCCAGGGGGGGTCCTCCTACGAGCAGTACTTC. Translating it yields CASSQGGSSYEQYF.

This clone has a handful of counts. The rearrangement uses TRBV11-3 and TRBJ2-7; D may be TRBD1 or TRBD2 (6 bases each). The CDR3 sequence is 15 residues long. V lost 4 bases, J lost 0 bases, and 13 bases lay in between. The V gene's germline CDR1 is SGHNT and CDR2 YENEEA. As DNA, the CDR3 is TGTGCCAGCAGCTCCGGCACGGGGGCCTCCTACGAGCAGTACTTC. It specifies CASSSGTGASYEQYF.

The chain couples TRBV13 to TRBJ1-5, with D unresolved. Germline CDR1 reads PRHDT; CDR2 reads FYEKMQ (reference sequence). This CDR3 has 14 residues. Between the trimmed V and J ends, which lost 2 bases and 1 base, there was a span of 6 bases. For the CDR3, the DNA is TGTGCCAGCAGCTTATATGGGAGCAATCAGCCCCAGCATTTT. Translation gives CASSLYGSNQPQHF.

This clone was observed a few times. The chain employs TRBV2 and TRBJ1-2, with D uncertain. This CDR3 has 14 residues. CDR1 is SNHLY and CDR2 is FYNNEI in the germline V gene. With 6 bases removed from V and 8 bases from J, the gap between germline ends came to 19 bases. This CDR3 is CASRTSGVQGGYTF. The DNA of the CDR3 is TGTGCCAGCAGAACCAGCGGGGTGCAAGGAGGCTACACCTTC.

V gene TRBV2 combines with J gene TRBJ2-3; no clear D. Trimming took 8 bases from V and 7 from J, leaving 7 bases between them. CDR1 and CDR2 (germline): SNHLY, FYNNEI. The CDR3 covers 10 residues. The CDR3 DNA sequence: TGTGCCAGCGGAAGGAATACGCAGTATTTT. It specifies CASGRNTQYF.

This clone has only a few counts. The J gene is TRBJ1-6, the V gene TRBV5-6; TRBD1 agrees at 7 bases. The CDR3 loop spans 16 amino acids. Trimming cost V 3 bases and J 2 bases; bases outside gene matches: 5. Germline V gene lookup returns CDR1 SGHDT and CDR2 YYEEEE. The CDR3 region has the DNA TGTGCCAGCAGCTCAGGAGGGACAGCCTATAATTCACCCCTCCACTTT. This translates into CASSSGGTAYNSPLHF. The full variable domain, its missing parts supplied by reference TRBV5-6 and TRBJ1-6, is DAGVTQSPTHLIKTRGQQVTLRCSPKSGHDTVSWYQQALGQGPQFIFQYYEEEERQRGNFPDRFSGHQFPNYSSELNVNALLLGDSALYLCASSSGGTAYNSPLHFGNGTRLTVT.

The chain recombines TRBV5-1 with TRBJ2-1, with 7 bases fitting TRBD2. CDR1 and CDR2 (germline): SGHRS, YFSETQ. Trimming at V came to 4 bases and at J to 1 base, leaving 11 bases not matched to a gene. The CDR3 consists of 17 residues. CDR3 DNA: TGCGCCAGCAGCCTAAACCAAGGGAGGGTATCCTACAATGAGCAGTTCTTC. The encoded protein is CASSLNQGRVSYNEQFF.

CDR3 amino acids: CASIAGVPVTEAFF. DNA of the CDR3: TGTGCCAGCATCGCAGGGGTGCCGGTCACTGAAGCTTTCTTT. V and J are TRBV6-5 and TRBJ1-1, with D possibly being TRBD1 (6 bases). The CDR3 is made up of 14 amino acids. Deletions cut 7 bases from V and 4 bases from J, with 16 bases between. Looked up from germline, CDR1 is MNHEY and CDR2 is SVGAGI.

The genes are TRBV7-9 and TRBJ1-1; no clear D gene. Trimming took 3 bases from V and 4 from J, leaving 9 bases between them. Germline CDR1 SEHNR, CDR2 FQNEAQ (reference sequence). The CDR3 is made up of 13 amino acids. This CDR3 is CASSFPQSTEAFF. Here the CDR3 DNA reads TGTGCCAGCAGCTTCCCTCAGAGCACTGAAGCTTTCTTT.

This clone was detected a few times. The sample has other DNA sequences that encode this CDR3 too. V and J are TRBV6-6 and TRBJ1-3; D may be TRBD1 (6 bases). In germline, CDR1 is MNHNY, CDR2 SVGAGI (reference sequence). This CDR3 is 14 amino acids long. The V and J ends lost 6 bases and 4 bases respectively, with 13 bases between them. CDR3 DNA: TGTGCCAGCAGCCAACAGGGCCTCGGAAACACCATATATTTT. Translation gives CASSQQGLGNTIYF.

The V gene is TRBV21-1, the J gene TRBJ2-3; TRBD2 is taken as the D call from the table, unchecked against the DNA. TRBV21-1 has pseudogene status. The CDR3 runs to 14 residues. The CDR3, as DNA: TGTGCCAGCAGCAAAGGAGGAAAGGAAGATACGCAGTATTTT. It encodes CASSKGGKEDTQYF.

The chain couples TRBV2 to TRBJ2-4; tentatively, D is TRBD1 (6 bases). Germline V gene data show CDR1 as SNHLY and CDR2 as FYNNEI. The CDR3 is made up of 14 amino acids. The ends were cut back, 5 bases at V and 0 bases at J, with 8 bases in the middle. CDR3 residues: CASSHREAKNIQYF. Written as DNA, the CDR3 is TGTGCCAGCAGTCACAGGGAAGCCAAAAACATTCAGTACTTC.

This clone has just one count. V usage is TRBV5-1 and J usage is TRBJ1-1, with D perhaps TRBD1 (5 bases). V shed 4 bases and J shed 4 bases, with 8 bases lying between them. This CDR3 is built from 12 residues. The germline CDR1 and CDR2 sequences are SGHRS and YFSETQ. The CDR3 loop reads CASSGRVTEAFF. For the CDR3, the DNA is TGCGCCAGCAGCGGCAGGGTCACTGAAGCTTTCTTT.

This chain links TRBV7-9 with TRBJ2-4, with D hard to call. V lost 3 bases and J 3 bases, leaving 15 bases between the germline ends. Germline values: CDR1 SEHNR, CDR2 FQNEAQ (reference sequence). The CDR3 length is 16 residues. This CDR3 is CASSLGQEIYKNIQYF. The CDR3 bases are TGTGCCAGCAGCTTGGGCCAGGAGATATACAAAAACATTCAGTACTTC.

The chain carries TRBV18 and TRBJ2-7, with D hard to call. V was shortened by 6 bases and J by 1 base, with 13 bases between the two germline ends. Per germline, CDR1 KGHSH and CDR2 LQKENI. The CDR3 length is 14 residues. The CDR3 DNA follows: TGTGCCAGCTCCAAGCAGGCAGATTCCTACGAGCAGTACTTC. This sequence encodes CASSKQADSYEQYF. Together with reference TRBV18 and TRBJ2-7, the CDR3 gives the full variable domain: NAGVMQNPRHLVRRRGQEARLRCSPMKGHSHVYWYRQLPEEGLKFMVYLQKENIIDESGMPKERFSAEFPKEGPSILRIQQVVRGDSAAYFCASSKQADSYEQYFGPGTRLTVT.

V usage is TRBV6-1 and J usage is TRBJ1-5; D gene uncertain. Trimming pared 7 bases from V and 2 bases from J, leaving 15 bases between. Germline CDR1 reads MNHNS; CDR2 reads SASEGT. The CDR3 consists of 15 residues. CDR3 coding DNA: TGTGCCAGCACTCCCCTCCGGGCCGGCAATCAGCCCCAGCATTTT. Encoded protein: CASTPLRAGNQPQHF.